This TCR beta chain is drawn from a study of OX40 agonist ivuxolimab in advanced cancers. Regarding the study as a whole: Clones of CD4+ and CD8+ blood T cells grew by week 6 at doses of 0.1 to 3.0 mg/kg.

The germline gives CDR1 SGHVS, CDR2 FQNEAQ. The CDR3 contains 12 residues. V dropped 5 bases and J dropped 1 base, with 5 bases sitting between them. Assay used: immunoSEQ multiplex PCR; TCRdb lists only in-frame clones, some missing. The sample has some 140,000 clones, just over 90% seen once. With respect to this clone: Its antigen is currently unknown.

The source material was CD4+ or CD8+ T cells sorted from blood, sampled in a trial of the OX40 agonist ivuxolimab. The clonotype was recovered from an adult with an advanced solid tumor such as melanoma, head and neck, liver or kidney cancer. V usage is TRBV7-8 and J usage is TRBJ1-2; no definite D call. The CDR3 DNA sequence: TGTGCCAGCAGCCAACTTAACTATGGCTACACCTTC. Translated: CASSQLNYGYTF. The whole variable domain, remainder taken from reference TRBV7-8 and TRBJ1-2, is GAGVSQSPRYKVAKRGQDVALRCDPISGHVSLFWYQQALGQGPEFLTYFQNEAQLDKSGLPSDRFFAERPEGSVSTLKIQRTQQEDSAVYLCASSQLNYGYTFGSGTRLTVV.